This T cell receptor beta chain was profiled in a study of blood T cell repertoires in COVID-19. The overall study: Sites across the United States, Italy and Spain contributed samples from acute and convalescent COVID-19. Sample material is recorded as cDNA or gDNA derived from T cells, B-cell-depleted T cells, or PBMCs.

As originally analysed: Counts of nucleated cells, estimated from reference gene primer amplification, were obtained. TCRdb's copy holds only in-frame clones and misses some; the assay was immunoSEQ multiplex PCR. The D gene and trimming were derived from the DNA, and the V and J assignments and clone size from that table. In the table there are under 150,000 clones, 90% of which are singletons. V was shortened by 1 base and J by 5 bases, with 6 bases between the two germline ends. The CDR3 contains 13 residues. Germline lookup yields CDR1 SGHDN and CDR2 FVKESK. The sequence was obtained from a man aged 45-60 years with active COVID-19. The chain links TRBV14 to TRBJ2-4, with D perhaps TRBD2 (6 bases). Sequenced: peripheral blood. CDR3 in amino acids: CASSQGLENIQYF. The CDR3 nucleotides are TGTGCCAGCAGCCAAGGACTAGAAAACATTCAGTACTTC.